This TCR beta chain was sequenced for a study of human T cells and chemical hapten exposure. The overall study: Skin on the upper inner arm, approximately 2 cm by approximately 2 cm in size, was sensitized with 2% DPC.

Time point denoted: patch test 2, 6 weeks after DPC sensitization. The treatment here: therapeutic diphenylcyclopropenone sensitization with weekly scalp DPC. General study points: While controls formed fewer of them, expanded TCRs formed significantly more large CDR3 similarity clusters.

One entry per CDR3 protein, called by TCRdb with MiXCR from the RACE reads. The table includes more than 75,000 distinct CDR3 sequences, more than 8.5% detected once. With 5 bases clipped from V and 11 bases from J, the junction kept 14 bases outside the gene matches. Per germline, CDR1 MDHEN and CDR2 SYDVKM. This CDR3 is 14 amino acids long. A few counts support this clonotype. Its antigen is not known. This TCR was recovered from a woman aged 25 to 39 with alopecia areata. Some clones in this sample may be carry-over from other donors' samples. Sample: whole blood, taken in connection with sensitization to the hapten diphenylcyclopropenone (DPC). The J gene is TRBJ1-1, the V gene TRBV28; 7 bases fit TRBD1. CDR3 amino acids: CASSPPSDRVHAFF. As DNA, the CDR3 is TGTGCCAGCAGTCCCCCGTCAGACAGGGTACATGCTTTCTTT.